The rows below give T cell receptor beta chains drawn from one sample of a study of blood T cell repertoires in COVID-19. Profiling relied on immunoSEQ multiplex PCR, and the TCRdb table lists in-frame clones only, not all of them. This table holds about 480,000 clones, 70% to 90% found once. The sample comprised PBMCs or T cells enriched from blood (not recorded which). These receptors originate from a woman aged 40 to 50 who had recovered from COVID-19. Each CDR3 is given with its conserved first and last residue. Each record gives: V gene, D gene, clone size, J gene, CDR3 protein, CDR3 DNA. The D gene is left open where the match is weak. Some rows mark clone size as missing; the rest say once, few, many or name a class of expanded clone.

TRBV24-1,.,.,TRBJ1-5,CATSEVGGAGDQPQHF,TGTGCCACCAGTGAAGTGGGGGGGGCAGGGGATCAGCCCCAGCATTTT
TRBV24-1,.,.,TRBJ1-2,CATSDPRGYTF,TGTGCCACCAGTGATCCGAGAGGCTACACCTTC
TRBV5-6,.,few,TRBJ1-6,CASSFNRDSPLHF,TGTGCCAGCAGCTTCAACAGGGACTCACCCCTCCACTTT
TRBV4-1,TRBD1,.,TRBJ2-3,CASSGTGLAYTQYF,TGCGCCAGCTCCGGGACAGGGCTCGCTTATACGCAGTATTTT
TRBV5-1,TRBD2,.,TRBJ2-5,CASSLGGLAGAKTQYF,TGCGCCAGCAGCTTGGGAGGACTAGCGGGAGCGAAGACCCAGTACTTC
TRBV6-5,.,.,TRBJ1-2,CASSYRGYGYTF,TGTGCCAGCAGTTACAGGGGGTATGGCTACACCTTC
TRBV6-5,.,.,TRBJ1-3,CASSYMQGSGNTIYF,TGTGCCAGCAGTTACATGCAGGGCTCTGGAAACACCATATATTTT
TRBV19,.,.,TRBJ1-1,CASSLGAGTEAFF,TGTGCCAGTAGCCTAGGGGCAGGGACTGAAGCTTTCTTT
TRBV5-1,TRBD1,.,TRBJ1-2,CASSSTGQGDGYTF,TGCGCCAGCAGCTCGACGGGACAGGGGGATGGCTACACCTTC
TRBV7-9,.,.,TRBJ1-1,CASSLDTGSTEAFF,TGTGCCAGCAGCCTAGACACAGGGTCCACTGAAGCTTTCTTT
TRBV7-6,TRBD1,few,TRBJ2-3,CASSFQTGGSTDTQYF,TGTGCCAGCAGCTTTCAGACAGGGGGAAGCACAGATACGCAGTATTTT
TRBV5-1,TRBD1,.,TRBJ2-7,CASSIPGQSSYEQYF,TGCGCCAGCAGCATCCCGGGACAGAGCTCCTACGAGCAGTACTTC
TRBV7-8,.,.,TRBJ2-3,CASSQYISTDTQYF,TGTGCCAGCAGCCAATACATTAGCACAGATACGCAGTATTTT
TRBV27,TRBD2,once,TRBJ2-7,CASSMGLAGYEQYF,TGTGCCAGCAGTATGGGACTAGCGGGGTACGAGCAGTACTTC
TRBV30,TRBD2,.,TRBJ2-1,CAWTSTAGGSLVLYNEQFF,TGTGCCTGGACCTCAACTGCGGGAGGATCGTTAGTGCTATACAATGAGCAGTTCTTC
TRBV5-6,TRBD2,.,TRBJ2-5,CASSLARLSGLAGEETQYF,TGTGCCAGCAGCTTGGCCCGCCTATCGGGACTAGCGGGAGAGGAGACCCAGTACTTC